This is a list of T cell receptor beta chains from one sample in a study of shared clonotypes between healthy human individuals. Only in-frame clones appear in the TCRdb table, and some are missing; sequencing was by immunoSEQ multiplex PCR. Found here are about 600,000 clones, roughly 96% of them singletons; the top ten hold 0.11%. The source material was naive CD8+ T cells sorted from blood. The source is a woman aged 25 to 39 in good health. CDR3s leave out the opening cysteine and the closing phenylalanine or tryptophan. Each record gives: CDR3 protein, J gene, V gene, CDR3 length.

cdr3_aa: ASSRNTEAF
j_call: TRBJ1-1
v_call: TRBV28
cdr3_length: 9

cdr3_aa: SVEYSPYGYT
j_call: TRBJ1-2
v_call: TRBV29-1
cdr3_length: 10

cdr3_aa: ASSPPSSDEKLF
j_call: TRBJ1-4
v_call: TRBV28
cdr3_length: 12

cdr3_aa: ASSLITEAF
j_call: TRBJ1-1
v_call: TRBV7-2
cdr3_length: 9

cdr3_aa: ASSEPPTGAYEQY
j_call: TRBJ2-7
v_call: TRBV6-1
cdr3_length: 13

cdr3_aa: ASTTSSEFVKNIQY
j_call: TRBJ2-4
v_call: TRBV28
cdr3_length: 14

cdr3_aa: ASIRDLNTGELF
j_call: TRBJ2-2
v_call: TRBV19
cdr3_length: 12

cdr3_aa: AISESIADEQY
j_call: TRBJ2-7
v_call: TRBV10-3
cdr3_length: 11

cdr3_aa: ASSTTRGHSYEQY
j_call: TRBJ2-7
v_call: TRBV7-6
cdr3_length: 13

cdr3_aa: ASALRGGAQDTQY
j_call: TRBJ2-3
v_call: TRBV28
cdr3_length: 13

cdr3_aa: ASSGQGGEQY
j_call: TRBJ2-7
v_call: TRBV9
cdr3_length: 10

cdr3_aa: ATSVGGTGIGNQPQH
j_call: TRBJ1-5
v_call: TRBV15
cdr3_length: 15

cdr3_aa: ASREQEYSNQPQH
j_call: TRBJ1-5
v_call: TRBV28
cdr3_length: 13

cdr3_aa: ASQPGASNQPQH
j_call: TRBJ1-5
v_call: TRBV7-8
cdr3_length: 12

cdr3_aa: ASSPSGRVADTQY
j_call: TRBJ2-3
v_call: TRBV9
cdr3_length: 13

cdr3_aa: ASSITGTYSPLH
j_call: TRBJ1-6
v_call: TRBV13
cdr3_length: 12

cdr3_aa: ASSTGTAYIGYT
j_call: TRBJ1-2
v_call: TRBV19
cdr3_length: 12

cdr3_aa: ASSLADASYEQY
j_call: TRBJ2-7
v_call: TRBV6-5
cdr3_length: 12

cdr3_aa: ASAIAGAYNEQF
j_call: TRBJ2-1
v_call: TRBV28
cdr3_length: 12

cdr3_aa: ASSGISTSNTEAF
j_call: TRBJ1-1
v_call: TRBV2
cdr3_length: 13

cdr3_aa: SVEGDTAKNIQY
j_call: TRBJ2-4
v_call: TRBV29-1
cdr3_length: 12

cdr3_aa: ASIQGGLANYNEQF
j_call: TRBJ2-1
v_call: TRBV25-1
cdr3_length: 14

cdr3_aa: ASSQEDRPRTYEQY
j_call: TRBJ2-7
v_call: TRBV4-2
cdr3_length: 14

cdr3_aa: ASSIDVEAYEQY
j_call: TRBJ2-7
v_call: TRBV19
cdr3_length: 12

cdr3_aa: ASSELNQGSSGNTIY
j_call: TRBJ1-3
v_call: TRBV14
cdr3_length: 15

cdr3_aa: ASSPPGGETEAF
j_call: TRBJ1-1
v_call: TRBV7-8
cdr3_length: 12

cdr3_aa: ASSFRRQGFTEAF
j_call: TRBJ1-1
v_call: TRBV7-8
cdr3_length: 13

cdr3_aa: ASRIADYEQY
j_call: TRBJ2-7
v_call: TRBV2
cdr3_length: 10

cdr3_aa: ASSFLAAPSSYNEQF
j_call: TRBJ2-1
v_call: TRBV11-2
cdr3_length: 15

cdr3_aa: ASRVPGENSPLH
j_call: TRBJ1-6
v_call: TRBV28
cdr3_length: 12

cdr3_aa: ASSGRGLDAAGEQY
j_call: TRBJ2-7
v_call: TRBV6-6
cdr3_length: 14

cdr3_aa: ASSHVTSSYEQY
j_call: TRBJ2-7
v_call: TRBV5-8
cdr3_length: 12

cdr3_aa: ASRGTRILRADTQY
j_call: TRBJ2-3
v_call: TRBV28
cdr3_length: 14

cdr3_aa: ASGSKAGDPYEQY
j_call: TRBJ2-7
v_call: TRBV28
cdr3_length: 13

cdr3_aa: ASSFGGSSTDTQY
j_call: TRBJ2-3
v_call: TRBV7-8
cdr3_length: 13

cdr3_aa: ASSQSRGNSYNEQF
j_call: TRBJ2-1
v_call: TRBV4-1
cdr3_length: 14

cdr3_aa: ASSLRQNEKLF
j_call: TRBJ1-4
v_call: TRBV28
cdr3_length: 11

cdr3_aa: ASSHNGGLAEHTDTQY
j_call: TRBJ2-3
v_call: TRBV5-1
cdr3_length: 16

cdr3_aa: ASNHPGSYNEQF
j_call: TRBJ2-1
v_call: TRBV10-2
cdr3_length: 12

cdr3_aa: ASSPRGGGSETQY
j_call: TRBJ2-5
v_call: TRBV6-6
cdr3_length: 13

cdr3_aa: ATVGTQY
j_call: TRBJ2-3
v_call: TRBV28
cdr3_length: 7

cdr3_aa: AWSAQLASEQF
j_call: TRBJ2-1
v_call: TRBV30
cdr3_length: 11

cdr3_aa: ASSVGNSYEQY
j_call: TRBJ2-7
v_call: TRBV9
cdr3_length: 11

cdr3_aa: ASSERLNTEAF
j_call: TRBJ1-1
v_call: TRBV4-1
cdr3_length: 11

cdr3_aa: ATTGPSEGVEQF
j_call: TRBJ2-1
v_call: TRBV15
cdr3_length: 12

cdr3_aa: ASAIDRSQETQY
j_call: TRBJ2-5
v_call: TRBV7-9
cdr3_length: 12